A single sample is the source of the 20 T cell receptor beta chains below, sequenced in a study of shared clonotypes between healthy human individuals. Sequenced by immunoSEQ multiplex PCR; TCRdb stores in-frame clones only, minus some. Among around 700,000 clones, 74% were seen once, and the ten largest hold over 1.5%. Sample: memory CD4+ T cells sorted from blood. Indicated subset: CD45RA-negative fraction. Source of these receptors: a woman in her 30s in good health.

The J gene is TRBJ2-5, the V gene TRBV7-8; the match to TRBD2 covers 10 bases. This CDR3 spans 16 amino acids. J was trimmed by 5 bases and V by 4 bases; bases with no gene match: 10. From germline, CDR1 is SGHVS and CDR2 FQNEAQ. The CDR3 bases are TGTGCCAGCAGCTCTCGGAGAGCGGGAGGGACGGAGACCCAGTACTTC. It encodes CASSSRRAGGTETQYF.

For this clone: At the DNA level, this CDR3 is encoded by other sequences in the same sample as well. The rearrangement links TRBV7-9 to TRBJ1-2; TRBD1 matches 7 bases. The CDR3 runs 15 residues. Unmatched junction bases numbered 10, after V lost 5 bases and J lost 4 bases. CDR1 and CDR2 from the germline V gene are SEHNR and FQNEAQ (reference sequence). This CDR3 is CASSPSSGGAYGYTF. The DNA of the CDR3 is TGTGCCAGCAGCCCATCCTCAGGGGGTGCCTATGGCTACACCTTC.

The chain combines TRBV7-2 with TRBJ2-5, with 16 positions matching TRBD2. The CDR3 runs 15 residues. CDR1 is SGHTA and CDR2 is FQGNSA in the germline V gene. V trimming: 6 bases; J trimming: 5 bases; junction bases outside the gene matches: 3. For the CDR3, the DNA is TGTGCCAGCAGTGGGGGACTAGCGGGAGGGGAGACCCAGTACTTC. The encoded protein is CASSGGLAGGETQYF.

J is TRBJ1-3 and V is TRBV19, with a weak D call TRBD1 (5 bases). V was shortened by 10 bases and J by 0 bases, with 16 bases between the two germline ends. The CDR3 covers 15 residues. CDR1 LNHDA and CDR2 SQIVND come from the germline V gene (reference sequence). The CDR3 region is CATWGRMSSGNTIYF. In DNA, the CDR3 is TGTGCCACCTGGGGGAGGATGAGCTCTGGAAACACCATATATTTT.

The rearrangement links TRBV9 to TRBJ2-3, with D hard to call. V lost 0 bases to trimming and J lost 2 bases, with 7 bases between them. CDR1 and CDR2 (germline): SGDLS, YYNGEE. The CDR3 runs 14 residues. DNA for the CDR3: TGTGCCAGCAGCGTAGTCACTACCACAGATACGCAGTATTTT. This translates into CASSVVTTTDTQYF.

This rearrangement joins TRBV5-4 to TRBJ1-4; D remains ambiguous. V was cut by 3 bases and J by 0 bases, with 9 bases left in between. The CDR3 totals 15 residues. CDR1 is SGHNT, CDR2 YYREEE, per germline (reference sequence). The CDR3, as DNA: TGTGCCAGCAGCTCGGACCGTGCAACTAATGAAAAACTGTTTTTT. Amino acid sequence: CASSSDRATNEKLFF.

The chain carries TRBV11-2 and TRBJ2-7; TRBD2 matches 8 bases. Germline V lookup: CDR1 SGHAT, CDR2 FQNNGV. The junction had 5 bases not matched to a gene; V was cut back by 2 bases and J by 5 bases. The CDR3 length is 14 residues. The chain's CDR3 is CASSLPGGSHEQYF. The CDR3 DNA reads TGTGCCAGCAGCTTACCGGGAGGGAGCCACGAGCAGTACTTC.

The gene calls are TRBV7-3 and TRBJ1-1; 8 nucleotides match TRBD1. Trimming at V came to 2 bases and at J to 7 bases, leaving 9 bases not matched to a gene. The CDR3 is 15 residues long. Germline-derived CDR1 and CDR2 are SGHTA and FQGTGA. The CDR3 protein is CASSLLARQGNEAFF. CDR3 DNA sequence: TGTGCCAGCAGCTTATTAGCGAGACAGGGGAATGAAGCTTTCTTT.

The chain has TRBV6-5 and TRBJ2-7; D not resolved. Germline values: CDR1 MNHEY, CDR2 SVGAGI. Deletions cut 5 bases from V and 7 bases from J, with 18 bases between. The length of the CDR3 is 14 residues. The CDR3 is CASSAPPNRREQYF. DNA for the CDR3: TGTGCCAGCAGTGCGCCCCCGAACAGAAGGGAGCAGTACTTC.

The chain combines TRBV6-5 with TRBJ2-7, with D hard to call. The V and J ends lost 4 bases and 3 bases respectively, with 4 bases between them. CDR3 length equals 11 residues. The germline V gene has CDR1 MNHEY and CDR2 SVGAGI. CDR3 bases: TGTGCCAGCAGTTGGGACTACGAGCAGTACTTC. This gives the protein CASSWDYEQYF.

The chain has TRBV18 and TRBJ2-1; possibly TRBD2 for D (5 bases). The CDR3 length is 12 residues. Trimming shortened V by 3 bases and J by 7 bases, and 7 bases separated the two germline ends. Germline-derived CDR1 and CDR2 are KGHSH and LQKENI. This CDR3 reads CASSPEENEQFF. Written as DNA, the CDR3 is TGTGCCAGCTCACCGGAGGAGAATGAGCAGTTCTTC.

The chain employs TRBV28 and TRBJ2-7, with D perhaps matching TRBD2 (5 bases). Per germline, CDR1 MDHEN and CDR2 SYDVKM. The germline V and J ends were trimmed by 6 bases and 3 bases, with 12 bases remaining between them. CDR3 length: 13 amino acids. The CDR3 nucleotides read TGTGCCAGCAGAGCAAGCGGAGTCTACGAGCAGTACTTC. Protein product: CASRASGVYEQYF.

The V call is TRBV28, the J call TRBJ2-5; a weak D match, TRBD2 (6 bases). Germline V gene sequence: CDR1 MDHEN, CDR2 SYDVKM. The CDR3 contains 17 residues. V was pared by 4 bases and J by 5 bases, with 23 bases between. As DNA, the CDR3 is TGTGCCAGCAGTTCACCCCAGGGCTCAGGAGGAGGGGAGACCCAGTACTTC. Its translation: CASSSPQGSGGGETQYF.

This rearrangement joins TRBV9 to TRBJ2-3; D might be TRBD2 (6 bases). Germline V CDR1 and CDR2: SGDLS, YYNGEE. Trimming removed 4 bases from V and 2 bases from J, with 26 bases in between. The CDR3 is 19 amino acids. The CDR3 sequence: CASSLRPSHGGEFTDTQYF. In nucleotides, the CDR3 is TGTGCCAGCAGCCTTCGACCAAGTCACGGCGGGGAATTCACAGATACGCAGTATTTT.

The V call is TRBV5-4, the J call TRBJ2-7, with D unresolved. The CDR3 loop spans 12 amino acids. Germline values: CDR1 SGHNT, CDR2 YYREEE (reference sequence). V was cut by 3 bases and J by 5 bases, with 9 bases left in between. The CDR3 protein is CASSSPGHEQYF. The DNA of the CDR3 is TGTGCCAGCAGCTCCCCCGGGCACGAGCAGTACTTC.

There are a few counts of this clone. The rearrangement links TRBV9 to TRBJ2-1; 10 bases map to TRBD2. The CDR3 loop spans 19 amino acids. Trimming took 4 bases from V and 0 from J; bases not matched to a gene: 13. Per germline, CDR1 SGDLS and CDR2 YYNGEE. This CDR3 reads CASSRTGTSVRSSYNEQFF. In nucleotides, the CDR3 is TGTGCCAGCAGCCGAACCGGGACTAGCGTACGTAGCTCCTACAATGAGCAGTTCTTC.

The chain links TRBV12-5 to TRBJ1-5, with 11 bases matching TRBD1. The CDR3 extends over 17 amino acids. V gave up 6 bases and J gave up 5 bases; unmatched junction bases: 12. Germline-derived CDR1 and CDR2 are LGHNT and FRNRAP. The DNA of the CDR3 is TGTGCTAGTGGCCCGGGACAGGGGGTTGTCGTGCATCAGCCCCAGCATTTT. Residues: CASGPGQGVVVHQPQHF.

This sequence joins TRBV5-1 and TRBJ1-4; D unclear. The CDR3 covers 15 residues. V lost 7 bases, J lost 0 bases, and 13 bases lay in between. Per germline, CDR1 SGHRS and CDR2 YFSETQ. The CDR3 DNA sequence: TGCGCCAGCTGTACGGGGATCTCAACTAATGAAAAACTGTTTTTT. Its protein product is CASCTGISTNEKLFF.

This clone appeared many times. The CDR3: CASSSNEKLFF. For the CDR3, the DNA is TGTGCCAGCAGTTCTAATGAAAAACTGTTTTTT. The chain carries TRBV2 and TRBJ1-4, with D uncertain. CDR3 length equals 11 residues. The V gene lost 5 bases and the J gene lost 3 bases, with 1 base spanning the gap. Germline lookup yields CDR1 SNHLY and CDR2 FYNNEI. The full variable domain, its missing parts supplied by reference TRBV2 and TRBJ1-4, is EPEVTQTPSHQVTQMGQEVILRCVPISNHLYFYWYRQILGQKVEFLVSFYNNEISEKSEIFDDQFSVERPDGSNFTLKIRSTKLEDSAMYFCASSSNEKLFFGSGTQLSVL.

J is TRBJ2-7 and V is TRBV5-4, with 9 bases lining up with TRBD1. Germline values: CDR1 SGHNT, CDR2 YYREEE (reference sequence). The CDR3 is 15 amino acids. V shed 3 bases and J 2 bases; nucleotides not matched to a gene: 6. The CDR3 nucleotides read TGTGCCAGCAGCTGGGGGGACAGGGCCCCCTACGAGCAGTACTTC. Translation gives CASSWGDRAPYEQYF.